This T cell receptor beta chain was observed in a study of graft-versus-host responses after intestinal transplantation. Background on the study: All recipients got anti-thymocyte globulin induction, then tacrolimus and steroids for approximately 3 years.

CDR3 length equals 12 residues. Looked up from germline, CDR1 is LNHDA and CDR2 is SQIVND (reference sequence). The germline V and J ends were trimmed by 4 bases and 7 bases, with 10 bases remaining between them. Concerning this clone itself: Antigen: not known.

The repertoire was sequenced with immunoSEQ multiplex PCR; TCRdb's copy has only in-frame clones and lacks some. The table has about 50,000 clones, around 90% seen once. The chain recombines TRBV19 with TRBJ1-2, with D possibly being TRBD1 (5 bases). This TCR came from a human donor who was the organ donor for an intestinal transplant. The sample was unstimulated CD4+ T cells sorted from spleen or lymph node cells, taken before transplant. As DNA, the CDR3 is TGTGCCAGTAGTAACAGGATATCTGGCTACACCTTC. Protein sequence: CASSNRISGYTF.